This TCR beta chain was recovered during a study of blood T cell repertoires in COVID-19. Study-level information: The origin of the acute and convalescent COVID-19 samples was the United States, Italy and Spain. From T cells, B-cell-depleted T cells, or PBMCs came the material, which was cDNA or gDNA.

In the authors' workflow: Cell counts per sample came from amplifying reference gene primers. TCRdb's table, derived via immunoSEQ multiplex PCR, lists solely in-frame clones and lacks some. The V and J calls and clone size were taken over from that table, and D and trimming were inferred from the DNA. This sample yields 200,000 or so clones, of which 80% to 90% are seen a single time; over 9.5% belongs to the top ten. Germline values: CDR1 ENHRY, CDR2 SYGVKD. The CDR3 is 15 residues long. The ends were cut back, 0 bases at V and 5 bases at J, with 13 bases in the middle. This clone was seen more than once but under ten times.

J is TRBJ1-2 and V is TRBV10-3, with D hard to call. Sequencing input: peripheral blood. The receptor comes from a human donor with active or convalescent COVID-19. The donor label of this sample is uncertain. Written as DNA, the CDR3 is TGTGCCATCAGTGAGTCGGAGGGCTCGATGTATGGCTACACCTTC. It translates to CAISESEGSMYGYTF.